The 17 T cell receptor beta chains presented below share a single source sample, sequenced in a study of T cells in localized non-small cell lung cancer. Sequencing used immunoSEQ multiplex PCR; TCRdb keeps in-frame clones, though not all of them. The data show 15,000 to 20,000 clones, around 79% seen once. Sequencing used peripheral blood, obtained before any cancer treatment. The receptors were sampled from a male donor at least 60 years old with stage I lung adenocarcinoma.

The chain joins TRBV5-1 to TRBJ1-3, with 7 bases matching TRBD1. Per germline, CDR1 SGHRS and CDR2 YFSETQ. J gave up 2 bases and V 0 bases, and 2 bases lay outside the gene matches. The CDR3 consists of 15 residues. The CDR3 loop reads CASSLGQGAGNTIYF. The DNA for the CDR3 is TGCGCCAGCAGCTTGGGGCAGGGGGCTGGAAACACCATATATTTT.

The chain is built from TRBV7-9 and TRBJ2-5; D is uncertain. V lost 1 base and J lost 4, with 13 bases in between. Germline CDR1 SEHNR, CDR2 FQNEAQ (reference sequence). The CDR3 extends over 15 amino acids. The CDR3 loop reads CASSLGNGFVETQYF. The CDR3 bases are TGTGCCAGCAGCTTAGGAAATGGGTTCGTAGAGACCCAGTACTTC.

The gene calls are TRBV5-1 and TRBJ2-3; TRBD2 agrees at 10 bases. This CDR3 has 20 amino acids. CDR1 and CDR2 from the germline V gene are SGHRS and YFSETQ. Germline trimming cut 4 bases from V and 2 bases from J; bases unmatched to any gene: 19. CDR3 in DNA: TGCGCCAGCAGCCGACGAAGGGGAAGCGGGGGGGCCGTGCTCACAGATACGCAGTATTTT. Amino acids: CASSRRRGSGGAVLTDTQYF.

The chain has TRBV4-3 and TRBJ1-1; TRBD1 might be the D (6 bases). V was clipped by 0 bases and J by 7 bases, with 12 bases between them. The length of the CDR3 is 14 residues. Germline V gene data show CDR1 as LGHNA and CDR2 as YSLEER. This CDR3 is CASSQDWGDNEAFF. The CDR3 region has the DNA TGCGCCAGCAGCCAAGACTGGGGGGACAATGAAGCTTTCTTT.

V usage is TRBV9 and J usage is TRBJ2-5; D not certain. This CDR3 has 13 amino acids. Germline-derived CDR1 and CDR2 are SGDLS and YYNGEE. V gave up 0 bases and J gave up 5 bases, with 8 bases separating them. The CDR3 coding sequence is TGTGCCAGCAGCGTAGAACCCGGGGAGACCCAGTACTTC. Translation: CASSVEPGETQYF.

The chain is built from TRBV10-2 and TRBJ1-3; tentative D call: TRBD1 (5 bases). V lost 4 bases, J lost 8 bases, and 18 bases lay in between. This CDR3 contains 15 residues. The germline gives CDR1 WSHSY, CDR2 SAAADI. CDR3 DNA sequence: TGCGCCAGCAGTGGAAAAGGGAACCAAGGGGACACCATATATTTT. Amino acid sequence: CASSGKGNQGDTIYF.

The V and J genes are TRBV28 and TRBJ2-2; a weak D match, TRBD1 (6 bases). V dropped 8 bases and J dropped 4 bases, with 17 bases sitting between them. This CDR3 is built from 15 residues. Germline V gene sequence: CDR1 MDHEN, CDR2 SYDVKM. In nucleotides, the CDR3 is TGTGCCAGCCGACCATCCAGGGGTCTCACCGGGGAGCTGTTTTTT. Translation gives CASRPSRGLTGELFF.

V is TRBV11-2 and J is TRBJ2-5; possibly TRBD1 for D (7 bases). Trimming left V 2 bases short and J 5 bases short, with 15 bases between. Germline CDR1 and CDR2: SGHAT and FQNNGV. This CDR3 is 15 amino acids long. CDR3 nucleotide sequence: TGTGCCAGCAGCTTACGCGGCGGGACAGCGGAGACCCAGTACTTC. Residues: CASSLRGGTAETQYF.

The CDR3 spells CASSSDRGTYEQYF. In DNA, the CDR3 is TGTGCCAGCAGCTCGGACAGGGGCACCTACGAGCAGTACTTC. The chain uses TRBV7-9 and TRBJ2-7, with 9 nucleotides matching TRBD1. Germline assignment: CDR1 SEHNR and CDR2 FQNEAQ (reference sequence). Trimming removed 4 bases from V and 2 bases from J; junction bases left unmatched: 3. The CDR3 is 14 residues long.

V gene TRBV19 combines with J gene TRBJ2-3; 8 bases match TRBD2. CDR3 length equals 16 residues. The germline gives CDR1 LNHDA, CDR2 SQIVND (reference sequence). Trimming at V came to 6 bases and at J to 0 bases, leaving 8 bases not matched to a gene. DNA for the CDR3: TGTGCCAGTAGCGGGGGGGTTTACTCTAGCACAGATACGCAGTATTTT. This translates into CASSGGVYSSTDTQYF. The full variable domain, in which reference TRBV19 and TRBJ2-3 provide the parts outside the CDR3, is DGGITQSPKYLFRKEGQNVTLSCEQNLNHDAMYWYRQDPGQGLRLIYYSQIVNDFQKGDIAEGYSVSREKKESFPLTVTSAQKNPTAFYLCASSGGVYSSTDTQYFGPGTRLTVL.

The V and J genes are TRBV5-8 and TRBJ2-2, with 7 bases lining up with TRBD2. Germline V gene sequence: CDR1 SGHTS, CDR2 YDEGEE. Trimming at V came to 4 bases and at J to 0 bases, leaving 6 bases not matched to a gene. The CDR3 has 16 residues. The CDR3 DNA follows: TGTGCCAGCAGCGCGGGGGACCGACCGAACACCGGGGAGCTGTTTTTT. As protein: CASSAGDRPNTGELFF.

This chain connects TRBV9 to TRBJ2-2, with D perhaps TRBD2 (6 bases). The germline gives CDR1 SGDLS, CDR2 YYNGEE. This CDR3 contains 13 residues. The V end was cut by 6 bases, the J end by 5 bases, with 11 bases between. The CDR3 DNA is TGTGCCAGCAAGGAGGGCTGGACCGGGGAGCTGTTTTTT. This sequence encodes CASKEGWTGELFF.

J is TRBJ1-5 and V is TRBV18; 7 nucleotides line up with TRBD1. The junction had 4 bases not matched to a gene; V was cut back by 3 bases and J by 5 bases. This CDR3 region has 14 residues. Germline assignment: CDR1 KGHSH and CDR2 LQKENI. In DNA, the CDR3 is TGTGCCAGCTCACCGGGGACAGAGCATCAGCCCCAGCATTTT. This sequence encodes CASSPGTEHQPQHF.

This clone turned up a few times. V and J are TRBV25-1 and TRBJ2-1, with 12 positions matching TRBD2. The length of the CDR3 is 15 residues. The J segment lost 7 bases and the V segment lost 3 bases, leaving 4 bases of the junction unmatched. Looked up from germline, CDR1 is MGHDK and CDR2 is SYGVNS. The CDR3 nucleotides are TGTGCCAGCAGTGATCGACTAGCGGGAGTGAATGAGCAGTTCTTC. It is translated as CASSDRLAGVNEQFF. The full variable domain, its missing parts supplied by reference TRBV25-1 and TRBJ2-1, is EADIYQTPRYLVIGTGKKITLECSQTMGHDKMYWYQQDPGMELHLIHYSYGVNSTEKGDLSSESTVSRIRTEHFPLTLESARPSHTSQYLCASSDRLAGVNEQFFGPGTRLTVL.

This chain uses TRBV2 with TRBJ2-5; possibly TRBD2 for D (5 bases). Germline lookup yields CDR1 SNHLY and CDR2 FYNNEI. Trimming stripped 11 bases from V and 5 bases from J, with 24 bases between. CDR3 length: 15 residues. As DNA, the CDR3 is TGTGCCCGCTCTGTGAGGTCCGGAAGAGGGGAGACCCAGTACTTC. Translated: CARSVRSGRGETQYF.

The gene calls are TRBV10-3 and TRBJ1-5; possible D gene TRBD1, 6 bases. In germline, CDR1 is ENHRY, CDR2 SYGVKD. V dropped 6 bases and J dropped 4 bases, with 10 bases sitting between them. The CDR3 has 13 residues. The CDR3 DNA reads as TGTGCCATCAGGGACAGCCTTAATCAGCCCCAGCATTTT. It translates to CAIRDSLNQPQHF.

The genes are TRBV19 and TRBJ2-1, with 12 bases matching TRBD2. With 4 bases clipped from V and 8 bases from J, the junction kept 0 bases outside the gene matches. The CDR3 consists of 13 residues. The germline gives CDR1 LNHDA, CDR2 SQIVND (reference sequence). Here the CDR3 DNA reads TGTGCCAGTAGTAGACTAGCGGGAGATGAGCAGTTCTTC. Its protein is CASSRLAGDEQFF.